Included here is one T cell receptor beta chain sequence, with context. CDR1 and CDR2 from the germline V gene are MNHNS and SASEGT. This CDR3 region has 18 residues. V dropped 0 bases and J dropped 7 bases, with 21 bases sitting between them. Measured with immunoSEQ multiplex PCR; TCRdb has only the in-frame clones, and not every one. The sample lists 150,000 to 180,000 clones; around 80% were seen once. The data were taken from a study of blood T cell repertoires in COVID-19. The source material was PBMCs or T cells enriched from blood (not recorded which). The chain is built from TRBV6-1 and TRBJ1-4, with D possibly matching TRBD1 (5 bases). The sequence was collected from a man in his fifties who had recovered from COVID-19. The CDR3, as DNA: TGTGCCAGCAGTGAAGCCCCGGCGGGGATCGGGGGTAGTGAAAAACTGTTTTTT. Its translation: CASSEAPAGIGGSEKLFF.